This T cell receptor beta chain is drawn from a study of shared clonotypes between healthy human individuals. Study at large: The cohort comprised a couple of women and a few men. Their ages spanned 18 to 49 years. CD8 memory received one plate per donor, CD8 naive two, CD4 memory three and CD4 naive three.

Donors had no recently reported acute infections or vaccinations and were HIV-negative. Into CD45RA+ naive and CD45RA-negative memory subsets, the CD4+ cells were split. Libraries were prepared by immunoSEQ multiplex PCR; TCRdb keeps only in-frame clonotypes and omits some of them. Counted here are 2 million to 2.5 million clones, approximately 94% occurring once; the ten biggest clones make up about 0.13%. This clonotype originated in a man between 18 and 35 years old in good health. The sequenced sample consisted of naive CD4+ T cells sorted from blood. The subset is: CD45RA+ positively selected.

The CDR3 loop reads CASSLSKTAGAYEQYF. The CDR3 DNA reads as TGTGCCAGCAGTTTATCCAAGACAGCAGGGGCCTACGAGCAGTACTTC. This sequence joins TRBV27 and TRBJ2-7, with a tentative D call TRBD1 (6 bases). The length of the CDR3 is 16 residues. V was shortened by 0 bases and J by 2 bases, with 14 bases between the two germline ends. Germline V gene sequence: CDR1 MNHEY, CDR2 SMNVEV (reference sequence).